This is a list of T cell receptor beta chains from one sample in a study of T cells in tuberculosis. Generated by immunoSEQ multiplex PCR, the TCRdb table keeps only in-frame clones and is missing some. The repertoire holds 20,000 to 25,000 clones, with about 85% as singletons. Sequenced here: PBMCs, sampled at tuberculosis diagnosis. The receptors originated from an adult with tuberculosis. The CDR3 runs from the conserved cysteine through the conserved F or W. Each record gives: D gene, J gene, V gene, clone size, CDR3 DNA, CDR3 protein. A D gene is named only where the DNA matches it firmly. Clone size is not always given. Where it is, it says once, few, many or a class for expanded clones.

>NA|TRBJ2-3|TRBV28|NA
TGTGCCAGCAATCAAGAGGGGGGGCTGCAGTATTTT
CASNQEGGLQYF
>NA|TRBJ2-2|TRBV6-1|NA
TGTGCCAGCGAATGGGAGGGGGATACCGGGGAGCTGTTTTTT
CASEWEGDTGELFF
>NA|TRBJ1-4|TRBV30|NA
TGTGCCTGGAGTCCCCGGGCTTCGGGGGAAAAACTGTTTTTT
CAWSPRASGEKLFF
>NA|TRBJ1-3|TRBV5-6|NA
TGTGCCAGCAGCTTGGGTAGTGGTCCTGGAAACACCATATATTTT
CASSLGSGPGNTIYF
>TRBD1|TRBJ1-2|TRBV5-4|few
TGTGCCAGCAGCTTATACGACAGGGCCACTAACTATGGCTACACCTTC
CASSLYDRATNYGYTF
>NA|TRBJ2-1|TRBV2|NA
TGTGCCAGCAGTGAAAATCGGTGGACTTCCTACAATGAGCAGTTCTTC
CASSENRWTSYNEQFF
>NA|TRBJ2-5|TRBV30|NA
TGTGCCTGTTCCCGGGGGCAAGAGACCCAGTACTTC
CACSRGQETQYF
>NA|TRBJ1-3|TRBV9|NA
TGTGCCAGCAGCGTCTCGGATGTGGAGCCTGGAAACACCATATATTTT
CASSVSDVEPGNTIYF
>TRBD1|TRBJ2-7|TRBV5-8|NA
TGTGCCAGCAGCCCCCGACAGGGATACTACGAGCAGTACTTC
CASSPRQGYYEQYF
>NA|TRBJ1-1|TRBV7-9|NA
TGTGCCAGCACCTTCCCCTCTAACACTGAAGCTTTCTTT
CASTFPSNTEAFF
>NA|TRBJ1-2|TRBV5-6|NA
TGTGCCAGCAGCTTACGACAGATTAACTATGGCTACACCTTC
CASSLRQINYGYTF
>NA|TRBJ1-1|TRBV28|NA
TGTGCCAGCAGTTTATTGCAGGCTAAAGCTTTCTTT
CASSLLQAKAFF
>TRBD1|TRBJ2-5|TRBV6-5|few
TGTGCCAGCAGTTACGGGGACAGGGAGACCCAGTACTTC
CASSYGDRETQYF
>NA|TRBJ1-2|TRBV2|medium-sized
TGTGCCAGCAGTGCGGAGGGAGGCTACACCTTC
CASSAEGGYTF
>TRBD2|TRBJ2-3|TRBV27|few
TGTGCCAGCAGTTTCTTCGGGACTAGTATCCCAGATACGCAGTATTTT
CASSFFGTSIPDTQYF
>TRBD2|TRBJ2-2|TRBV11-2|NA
TGTGCCAGCAGCCCCCGCCTAGCGGGGGAGGACACCGGGGAGCTGTTTTTT
CASSPRLAGEDTGELFF
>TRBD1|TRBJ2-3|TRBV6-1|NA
TGTGCCAGCAGTGTCGTCTGGGACAGGGTGGATACGCAGTATTTT
CASSVVWDRVDTQYF
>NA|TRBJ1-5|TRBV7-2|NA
TGTGCCAGCAGCTTATCCCCCAGGGGAAGTCAGCCCCAGCATTTT
CASSLSPRGSQPQHF
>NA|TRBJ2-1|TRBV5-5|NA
TGTGCCAGCAGCTTGGGTGGGAGCTCCTACAATGAGCAGTTCTTC
CASSLGGSSYNEQFF
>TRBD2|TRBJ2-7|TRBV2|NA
TGTGCCACCCCACGGGAGGGGGGGTCCTACGAGCAGTACTTC
CATPREGGSYEQYF
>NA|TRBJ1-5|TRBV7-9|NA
TGTGCCAGCAGCCACCCACAGGGAACTTATAGCAATCAGCCCCAGCATTTT
CASSHPQGTYSNQPQHF
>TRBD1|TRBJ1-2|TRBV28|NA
TGTGCCAGCAGAGCCTCCGGGACAGGGCCCCTTGGCTATGGCTACACCTTC
CASRASGTGPLGYGYTF
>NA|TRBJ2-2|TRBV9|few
TGTGCCAGCAGCCCGCCCTGGGGGGTTAACACCGGGGAGCTGTTTTTT
CASSPPWGVNTGELFF
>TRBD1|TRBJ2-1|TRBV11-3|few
TGTGCCAGCAGCCCCAGGACAGGTTACAATGAGCAGTTCTTC
CASSPRTGYNEQFF
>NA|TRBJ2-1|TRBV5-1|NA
TGCGCCAGCAGCCTGGGAGGACAGTCCTACAATGAGCAGTTCTTC
CASSLGGQSYNEQFF
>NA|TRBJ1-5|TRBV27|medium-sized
TGTGCCAGCAGTTTATACGGGGATGGGAATCAGCCCCAGCATTTT
CASSLYGDGNQPQHF
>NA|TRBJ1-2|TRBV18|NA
TGTGCCAGCTCACCTGACACAACCTATGGCTACACCTTC
CASSPDTTYGYTF
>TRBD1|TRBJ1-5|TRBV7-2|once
TGTGCCAGCAGCTCTTCAAGACAGGGGTCTCAGCCCCAGCATTTT
CASSSSRQGSQPQHF
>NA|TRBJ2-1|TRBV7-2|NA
TGTGCCAGCATCGAGGCGGCGGTCCTCGTCGAGGATGAGCAGTTCTTC
CASIEAAVLVEDEQFF
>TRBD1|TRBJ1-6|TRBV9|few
TGTGCCAGCAGCTCGTCAGGGGGTTCACCCCTCCACTTT
CASSSSGGSPLHF
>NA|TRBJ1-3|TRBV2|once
TGTGCCAGCAGTCCCAGGGTCTCCTCTGGAAACACCATATATTTT
CASSPRVSSGNTIYF
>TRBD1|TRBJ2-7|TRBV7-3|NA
TGTGCCAGCAGCTTAATGGGACAGGGCCTCTACGAGCAGTACTTC
CASSLMGQGLYEQYF
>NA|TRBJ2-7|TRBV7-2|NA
TGTGCCAGCAGCTTCATAGAGAACGAGCAGTACTTC
CASSFIENEQYF
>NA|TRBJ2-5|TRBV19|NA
TGTGCCAGTAGGCTAGCGGAGACCCAGTACTTC
CASRLAETQYF
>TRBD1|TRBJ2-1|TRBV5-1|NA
TGCGCCAGCAGCTTATCCGGGACAGGGGATGAGCAGTTCTTC
CASSLSGTGDEQFF
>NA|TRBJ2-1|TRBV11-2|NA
TGTGCCAGCAGCTTAGATAGTAAAGAGACTACCAATGAGCAGTTCTTC
CASSLDSKETTNEQFF
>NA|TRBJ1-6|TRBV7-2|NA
TGTGCCAGCAGCTTACCACTGGACAGTTTCAATTCACCCCTCCACTTT
CASSLPLDSFNSPLHF
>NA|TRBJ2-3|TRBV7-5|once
TGTGCCAGAAGCCCCCCGTTGGATACGCAGTATTTT
CARSPPLDTQYF
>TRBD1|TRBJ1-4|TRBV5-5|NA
TGTGCCAGCAGCCCGGGACAGTTTAATGAAAAACTGTTTTTT
CASSPGQFNEKLFF
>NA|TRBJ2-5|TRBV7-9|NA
TGTGCCAGCAGCCTTAGCGGAGGGCAAGAGACCCAGTACTTC
CASSLSGGQETQYF
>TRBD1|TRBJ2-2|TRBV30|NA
TGTGCCTGGAGAACGCCGGACAGGGGAACCGGGGAGCTGTTTTTT
CAWRTPDRGTGELFF
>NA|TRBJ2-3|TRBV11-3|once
TGTGCCAGCAGCTTAACAGGGTCCACAGATACGCAGTATTTT
CASSLTGSTDTQYF
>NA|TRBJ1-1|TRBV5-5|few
TGTGCCAGCAGCTTGCGGAACACTGAAGCTTTCTTT
CASSLRNTEAFF
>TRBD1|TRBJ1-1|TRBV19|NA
TGTGCCAGCAATCGGGACAGTTTGACTGAAGCTTTCTTT
CASNRDSLTEAFF
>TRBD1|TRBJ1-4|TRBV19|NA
TGTGCCAGTAGCAGCCCGCCCAGATACACAGGGGATGAAAAACTGTTTTTT
CASSSPPRYTGDEKLFF
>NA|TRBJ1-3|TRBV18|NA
TGTGCCAGCCGTCCTATGGAGTTTGGAAACACCATATATTTT
CASRPMEFGNTIYF
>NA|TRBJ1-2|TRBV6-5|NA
TGTGCCAGCAAGGGGCAGGGCTACACCTTC
CASKGQGYTF
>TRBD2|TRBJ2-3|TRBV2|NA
TGTGCCAGCACCCTGACTAGCGGGAGGTTAGATACGCAGTATTTT
CASTLTSGRLDTQYF
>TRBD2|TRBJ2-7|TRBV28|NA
TGTGCCAGCAGCCGGGGAGGGTGGTCCTACGAGCAGTACTTC
CASSRGGWSYEQYF
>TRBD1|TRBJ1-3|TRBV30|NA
TGTGCCTGGTCTCAGGGGGGTGGAAACACCATATATTTT
CAWSQGGGNTIYF
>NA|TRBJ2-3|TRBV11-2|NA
TGTGCCAGCAGCTTAAGGGACTCTTACACAGATACGCAGTATTTT
CASSLRDSYTDTQYF
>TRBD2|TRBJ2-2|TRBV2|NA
TGTGCCAGCAGAAAAAGCGGGGGGGCCACCGGGGAGCTGTTTTTT
CASRKSGGATGELFF
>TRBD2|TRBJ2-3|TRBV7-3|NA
TGTGCCAGCAGCTTATTGTCGGGGGGAGATACGCAGTATTTT
CASSLLSGGDTQYF
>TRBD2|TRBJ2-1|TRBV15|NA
TGTGCCACCAGCAGAGACTTGCGGGGGTACAATGAGCAGTTCTTC
CATSRDLRGYNEQFF
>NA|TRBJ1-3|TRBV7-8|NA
TGTGCCAGCAGCTTAGCGCTAATATATAGCTCTGGAAACACCATATATTTT
CASSLALIYSSGNTIYF
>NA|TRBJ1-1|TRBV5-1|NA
TGCGCCAGCAGGCGAACCGGGGTGAACGTGAACACTGAAGCTTTCTTT
CASRRTGVNVNTEAFF